This paragraph covers one T cell receptor (beta chain) sequence. No antigen is known for it. Per-nucleotide qualities are absent, and no much larger clonotype sits a single base away. The library was built by means of the immunoSEQ multiplex PCR assay. TCRdb obtained this table from immuneACCESS and retained in-frame rearrangements with V and J assigned. These tables miss some clones; where compared with another copy, unresolved V genes account for less than half of the shortfall, and the remainder is unexplained. The sample table holds some 140,000 clones, of which 80% to 95% were seen once. The ten largest clones capture roughly 12% of the sample. The entry originates in a study of control samples from healthy donors and cancer patients (dated by TCRdb to the early 2020s). The sequencing input was blood. This TCR came from a man aged 25-45 years in good health.

This receptor has the CDR3 CASSEEGLLGAEAFF. The DNA reads TGTGCCAGCAGTGAGGAAGGGCTGTTGGGGGCTGAAGCTTTCTTT. The rearrangement combines TRBV2 with TRBJ1-1; TRBD1 is possibly the D segment (5 matching bases). CDR1 is given as SNHLY and CDR2 as FYNNEI, both from the germline V gene. The junction carries 17 bases between V and J, which are trimmed by 3 bases and 6 bases respectively. Measured from the cysteine to the phenylalanine, the CDR3 is 15 residues long. The CDR3 DNA has 45 bases and is translated from base 1.